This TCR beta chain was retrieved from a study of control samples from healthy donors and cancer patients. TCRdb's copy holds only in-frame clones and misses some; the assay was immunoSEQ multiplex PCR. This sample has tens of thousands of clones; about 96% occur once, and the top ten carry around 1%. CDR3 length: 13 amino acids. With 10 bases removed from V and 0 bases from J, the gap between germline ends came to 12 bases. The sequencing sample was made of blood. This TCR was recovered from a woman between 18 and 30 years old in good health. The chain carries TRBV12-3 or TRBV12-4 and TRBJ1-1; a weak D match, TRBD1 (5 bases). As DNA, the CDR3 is TGTGCCACCAATCGAGGGGTGAACACTGAAGCTTTCTTT. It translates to CATNRGVNTEAFF.